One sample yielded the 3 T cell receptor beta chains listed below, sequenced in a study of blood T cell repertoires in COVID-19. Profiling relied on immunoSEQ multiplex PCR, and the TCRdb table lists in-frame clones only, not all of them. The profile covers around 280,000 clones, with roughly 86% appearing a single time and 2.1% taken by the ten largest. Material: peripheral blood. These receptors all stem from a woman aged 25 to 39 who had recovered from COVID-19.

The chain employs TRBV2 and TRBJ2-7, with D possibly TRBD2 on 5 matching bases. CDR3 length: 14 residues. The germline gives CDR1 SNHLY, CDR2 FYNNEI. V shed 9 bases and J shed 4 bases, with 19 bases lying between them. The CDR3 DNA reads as TGTGCCAGTATGCGCAGAGGGAACCTGTACGAGCAGTACTTC. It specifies CASMRRGNLYEQYF.

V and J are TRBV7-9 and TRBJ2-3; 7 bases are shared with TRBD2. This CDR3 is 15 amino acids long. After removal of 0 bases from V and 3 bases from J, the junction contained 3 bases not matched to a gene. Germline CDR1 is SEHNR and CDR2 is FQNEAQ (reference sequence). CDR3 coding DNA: TGTGCCAGCAGCTTAGCGGCGGGAGTTACAGATACGCAGTATTTT. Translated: CASSLAAGVTDTQYF.

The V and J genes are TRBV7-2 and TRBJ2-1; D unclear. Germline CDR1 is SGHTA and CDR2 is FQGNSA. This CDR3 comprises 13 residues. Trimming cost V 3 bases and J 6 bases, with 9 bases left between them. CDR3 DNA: TGTGCCAGCAGCTTCTTTATGAGCAATGAGCAGTTCTTC. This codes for CASSFFMSNEQFF. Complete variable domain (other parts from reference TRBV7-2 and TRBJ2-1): GAGVSQSPSNKVTEKGKDVELRCDPISGHTALYWYRQSLGQGLEFLIYFQGNSAPDKSGLPSDRFSAERTGGSVSTLTIQRTQQEDSAVYLCASSFFMSNEQFFGPGTRLTVL.